This T cell receptor (beta chain) was sequenced for a study of blood T cell repertoires in COVID-19. Study overall: T cells, B-cell-depleted T cells, or PBMCs provided the cDNA or gDNA that served as material.

Assay used: immunoSEQ multiplex PCR; TCRdb lists only in-frame clones, some missing. The data show over 120,000 clones, 86% seen once. Those enrolled, adults aged roughly 18 to 89 years, came from about two dozen US areas. Among Cohort 3 donors, those recovered had two negative PCRs, clearance, or symptom resolution. This clone was seen a single time. Germline CDR1 SGHNT, CDR2 YYREEE (reference sequence). The CDR3 is made up of 14 amino acids. With 2 bases clipped from V and 2 bases from J, the junction kept 4 bases outside the gene matches. The material sequenced was PBMCs or T cells enriched from blood (not recorded which). The V call is TRBV5-4, the J call TRBJ2-7, with TRBD1 identical over 7 bases. This TCR was sampled from a man in his fifties who had recovered from COVID-19. The CDR3 sequence: CASSLGQGAYEQYF. The DNA for the CDR3 is TGTGCCAGCAGCTTAGGGCAGGGGGCCTACGAGCAGTACTTC. Filled out from reference TRBV5-4 and TRBJ2-7, the complete variable domain reads ETGVTQSPTHLIKTRGQQVTLRCSSQSGHNTVSWYQQALGQGPQFIFQYYREEENGRGNFPPRFSGLQFPNYSSELNVNALELDDSALYLCASSLGQGAYEQYFGPGTRLTVT.